Shown below are 9 T cell receptor beta chains from a single sample sequenced in a study of cytomegalovirus exposure and HLA in healthy donors. A multiplex PCR was run with 60 Vbeta primers and 13 Jbeta primers. The method was immunoSEQ multiplex PCR; TCRdb's version includes in-frame clones alone and lacks a portion of them. The profile covers 160,000 or so clones, with roughly 81% appearing a single time and roughly 2.3% taken by the ten largest. Sequencing was done on a sample of PBMCs. Receptors originate from a young woman in good health and CMV-seronegative.

This clone was seen just once. This chain uses TRBV6-5 with TRBJ1-2, with 7 bases fitting TRBD1. The V segment lost 6 bases and the J segment 3 bases; nucleotides outside the gene matches: 10. Germline V CDR1 and CDR2: MNHEY, SVGAGI. The CDR3 runs 15 residues. CDR3 coding DNA: TGTGCCAGCAGCCGGACAGGCCGTGGGGACTATGGCTACACCTTC. Protein product: CASSRTGRGDYGYTF.

This chain joins TRBV5-1 and TRBJ2-1, with D perhaps TRBD1 (5 bases). The CDR3 sequence is 16 residues long. Trimming left V 0 bases short and J 8 bases short, with 18 bases between. Germline-derived CDR1 and CDR2 are SGHRS and YFSETQ. The CDR3 sequence is CASSLGGSTAQDEQFF. The CDR3 DNA reads as TGCGCCAGCAGCTTGGGCGGCTCCACGGCACAGGATGAGCAGTTCTTC.

The V and J genes are TRBV7-2 and TRBJ2-3; tentative D call: TRBD2 (6 bases). Deletions cut 5 bases from V and 0 bases from J, with 15 bases between. Per germline, CDR1 SGHTA and CDR2 FQGNSA. The CDR3 runs 16 residues. Written as DNA, the CDR3 is TGTGCCAGCAGCCTACCGCTGGCGGGGAGCACAGATACGCAGTATTTT. Encoded protein: CASSLPLAGSTDTQYF.

The J gene is TRBJ1-2, the V gene TRBV27, with D maybe TRBD1 (6 bases). Germline CDR1 and CDR2: MNHEY and SMNVEV (reference sequence). The CDR3 spans 14 residues. With 4 bases removed from V and 4 bases from J, the gap between germline ends came to 13 bases. The CDR3 nucleotides are TGTGCCAGCAGTTCCTCGGACAGACCCTATGGCTACACCTTC. Translated: CASSSSDRPYGYTF.

The chain uses TRBV7-2 and TRBJ1-1; D possibly corresponds to TRBD1 (6 bases). V was cut by 8 bases and J by 0 bases, with 16 bases left in between. Germline lookup yields CDR1 SGHTA and CDR2 FQGNSA. This CDR3 spans 15 amino acids. CDR3 residues: CASSPPQGMNTEAFF. The DNA of the CDR3 is TGTGCCAGCTCTCCTCCCCAGGGGATGAACACTGAAGCTTTCTTT. The complete variable domain, with remaining parts taken from reference TRBV7-2 and TRBJ1-1, reads GAGVSQSPSNKVTEKGKDVELRCDPISGHTALYWYRQSLGQGLEFLIYFQGNSAPDKSGLPSDRFSAERTGGSVSTLTIQRTQQEDSAVYLCASSPPQGMNTEAFFGQGTRLTVV.

The chain has TRBV4-2 and TRBJ2-5, with TRBD1 matching 8 bases. V lost 3 bases and J lost 2; bases outside the gene matches: 2. The CDR3 loop spans 14 amino acids. CDR1 is LGHNA and CDR2 is YNFKEQ in the germline V gene. CDR3 in amino acids: CASSHYRGQETQYF. Written as DNA, the CDR3 is TGTGCCAGCAGCCATTACAGGGGGCAAGAGACCCAGTACTTC.

This clone was detected a few times. The chain employs TRBV5-4 and TRBJ2-2, with 10 bases lining up with TRBD1. This CDR3 is 16 amino acids long. CDR1 and CDR2 from the germline V gene are SGHNT and YYREEE (reference sequence). V dropped 1 base and J dropped 4; count of bases not matched to a gene: 4. The CDR3 sequence is CASSLRTGGVTGELFF. The CDR3 DNA is TGTGCCAGCAGCTTGAGGACAGGGGGTGTCACCGGGGAGCTGTTTTTT.

The V gene is TRBV18, the J gene TRBJ2-2; D may be TRBD1 (6 bases). In germline, CDR1 is KGHSH, CDR2 LQKENI. The CDR3 length is 15 residues. Trimming pared 3 bases from V and 4 bases from J, leaving 12 bases between. The CDR3 loop is CASSPLQGRTGELFF. As DNA, the CDR3 is TGTGCCAGCTCACCGTTACAGGGTCGCACCGGGGAGCTGTTTTTT.

The chain joins TRBV10-3 to TRBJ2-1; TRBD2 agrees at 10 bases. J gave up 3 bases and V 5 bases, and 4 bases lay outside the gene matches. The CDR3 is 15 residues long. Looked up from germline, CDR1 is ENHRY and CDR2 is SYGVKD. CDR3: CAISLAGGGYNEQFF. CDR3 coding DNA: TGTGCCATCAGTTTAGCGGGAGGAGGCTACAATGAGCAGTTCTTC.